The table lists the clone carrying this TCR beta chain with many counts. Its antigen remains unidentified. The sample comes from a study of T cells in Graves' hyperthyroidism and ophthalmopathy. Overall study findings and caveats: Separating ophthalmopathy from stable hyperthyroidism was achieved by a 13 V-J model.

Amplification of TCR beta CDR3 regions was performed using RNA transcripts as template. TCR CDR3 regions were first amplified by RT-PCR with HTBI primers. Each CDR3 protein is one row after TCRdb ran MiXCR on the multiplex PCR reads. The sample includes fewer than 350,000 distinct CDR3 sequences, 15% to 20% of them seen just once. Uncontrolled infections, other autoimmune diseases, pregnancy or lactation led to exclusion of patients. Diagnostic decisions used clinical symptoms, serum thyroxine and TRAb, thyroid ultrasound and orbital computed tomography. The receptor was isolated from a woman in her thirties or forties with Graves' ophthalmopathy. Sample: blood.

CDR3 sequence reads: CASSSRRSQNNQPQHF. The CDR3, as DNA: TGTGCCAGCAGTTCCCGTCGGTCCCAGAACAATCAGCCCCAGCATTTT. The rearrangement links TRBV6-5 to TRBJ1-5; D is undetermined. Looked up from germline, CDR1 is MNHEY and CDR2 is SVGAGI. The ends were cut back, 4 bases at V and 3 bases at J, with 16 bases in the middle. The length of the CDR3 is 16 residues.